Here is one TCR beta chain with its context. Its recognized antigen is unknown. No much larger clonotype is one base removed from it; base qualities were not supplied. This sample is drawn from a study of cytotoxic CD8 clonotypes in ibrutinib-treated CLL listed by TCRdb under 2021. About the study as a whole: The cohort had 11 relapsed/refractory and approximately 14 treatment-naive patients; some 17 were IGHV unmutated. Partial responses were observed in roughly 24 patients and complete responses in 2; after a median follow-up of 68 months, remission was maintained in 14 patients and progression was observed in roughly 12. On average, each sample had about 250,000 productive templates and approximately 89,000 productive rearrangements. Of the approximately 87 people in the trial, 26 had longitudinal samples available. Cryopreserved peripheral blood mononuclear cells were collected at three points: before therapy, at response, and at either sustained remission or disease progression. The response samples were drawn at a median of approximately 11 months into treatment, with a range of roughly 6 to 40 months.

For TCR beta library preparation, about 2.2 micrograms of genomic DNA were extracted from the cryopreserved PBMCs. Longitudinal blood samples from CLL patients on ibrutinib monotherapy were analyzed using high-throughput TCR beta sequencing. Patients were enrolled in a phase 2 open-label single-center ibrutinib monotherapy trial. What the research found in general, with its limitations: At baseline, clonality was higher than in age-matched healthy donors and showed a strong correlation with circulating CD8+ T-cell counts. Sampling times were not matched between sustained-remission and progressing patients, and lymph node repertoires were not studied. Public clonotypes were rare and either contracted or stayed stable during treatment, and the rise in clonality at ibrutinib response reflected the expansion of private clonotypes. An increase in clonality was observed at ibrutinib response, with clonality remaining stable during sustained remission and falling back toward baseline at progression.

Each clonotype received, on average, about 10x coverage in deep resolution sequencing performed on a MiSeq, where the target depth lay between 1 in 1 million and 1 in 200,000 T cells. The immunoSEQ hsTCRB Kit was used to generate TCR beta libraries. Regarding the original processing steps: The data were analyzed with ImmunoSEQ Analyzer and ImmunoSEQ Data Assistant, and V, D and J gene assignments followed IMGT definitions. Clonality, with values ranging from 0 to 1, was calculated as one minus the normalized Shannon entropy of productive rearrangement frequencies. Public clonotype analysis was restricted to overrepresented clonotypes comprising at least 0.05% of each patient's repertoire. Repertoires from about a dozen age-matched healthy donors in immuneACCESS were used as clonality controls. The clones in this table, taken by TCRdb from immuneACCESS, are in-frame only. Not every clone is retained; where verified, under half of the shortfall comes from an unresolved V gene, and the cause of the rest is unknown. That table gives V, J and clone size, and the DNA gave D and trimming. In all, the sample holds about 15,000 clones, and approximately 60% of those were seen once. The top ten clonotypes cover over 9.5% of the sample.

Relative to germline, V is 2 bases shorter and J is 1 base shorter, with 2 bases between their ends. Including cysteine and phenylalanine, the CDR3 has 13 amino acids. Only the CDR3 DNA is retained, 39 bases long and in frame from the first base. Looking up the germline V gene (reference sequence) yields CDR1 LNHDA and CDR2 SQIVND. The TCR originated in a human donor with chronic lymphocytic leukemia. Recombination linked TRBV19 to TRBJ2-2, with an unclear D gene assignment. Source: PBMCs, taken before ibrutinib treatment. The CDR3 sequence is CASSILNTGELFF. Read as DNA, the sequence is TGTGCCAGTAGTATATTGAACACCGGGGAGCTGTTTTTT.